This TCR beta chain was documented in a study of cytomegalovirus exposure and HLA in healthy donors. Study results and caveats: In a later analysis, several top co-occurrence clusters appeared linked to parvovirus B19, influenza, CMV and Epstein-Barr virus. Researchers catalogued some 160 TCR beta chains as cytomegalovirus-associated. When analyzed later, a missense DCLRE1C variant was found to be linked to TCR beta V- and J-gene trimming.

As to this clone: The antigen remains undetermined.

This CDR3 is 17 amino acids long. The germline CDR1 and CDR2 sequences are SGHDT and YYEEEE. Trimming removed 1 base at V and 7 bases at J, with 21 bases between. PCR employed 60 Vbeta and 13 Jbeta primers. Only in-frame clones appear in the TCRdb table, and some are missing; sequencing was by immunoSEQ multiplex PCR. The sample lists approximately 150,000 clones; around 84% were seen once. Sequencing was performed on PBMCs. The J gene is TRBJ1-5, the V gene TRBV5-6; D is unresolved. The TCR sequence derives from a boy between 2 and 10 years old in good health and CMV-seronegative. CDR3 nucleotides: TGTGCCAGCAGCTTGTCGGCCACAAGGGAGGGAAGGCAGCCCCAGCATTTT. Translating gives CASSLSATREGRQPQHF.